Below are 25 T cell receptor beta chains sequenced from a single sample in a study of T cell responses to AZD1222 COVID-19 vaccine. Sequenced by immunoSEQ multiplex PCR; TCRdb stores in-frame clones only, minus some. The profile shows 150,000 to 200,000 clones, approximately 90% of them singletons. The sample here was peripheral blood, taken 28 days after the second AZD1222 dose. These receptors came from an adult who received the AZD1222 COVID-19 vaccine.

The chain recombines TRBV27 with TRBJ2-3; D is possibly TRBD2 (5 bases). Germline V gene lookup returns CDR1 MNHEY and CDR2 SMNVEV (reference sequence). CDR3 size: 15 residues. Trimming removed 7 bases from V and 0 bases from J, with 14 bases in between. Here the CDR3 DNA reads TGTGCCAGCAAAAGCGGTGCCGGGAGCACAGATACGCAGTATTTT. Its protein is CASKSGAGSTDTQYF.

This sequence joins TRBV27 and TRBJ2-7; possibly TRBD2 for D (6 bases). The V end lost 3 bases, the J end lost 5 bases, and 8 bases lay between the germline ends. CDR3 length: 12 residues. Germline-derived CDR1 and CDR2 are MNHEY and SMNVEV (reference sequence). CDR3 residues: CASSLSGDEQYF. DNA for the CDR3: TGTGCCAGCAGTTTGTCGGGGGACGAGCAGTACTTC.

The chain couples TRBV11-2 to TRBJ2-2, with TRBD2 matching over 10 bases. The CDR3 sequence is 16 residues long. The ends lost 5 bases at V and 0 bases at J; junction bases unmatched: 3. CDR1 and CDR2 from the germline V gene are SGHAT and FQNNGV. The CDR3 DNA is TGTGCCAGCAGCGTCGGACTAGCGGCGAACACCGGGGAGCTGTTTTTT. This encodes CASSVGLAANTGELFF.

The rearrangement joins TRBV28 to TRBJ1-2; TRBD1 matches 7 bases. The CDR3 consists of 12 residues. Trimming removed 6 bases from V and 8 bases from J; junction bases left unmatched: 6. Looked up from germline, CDR1 is MDHEN and CDR2 is SYDVKM. The CDR3 sequence: CASRPQGGGYTF. CDR3 DNA: TGTGCCAGCAGGCCCCAGGGGGGCGGCTACACCTTC.

This sequence joins TRBV2 and TRBJ1-1; D gene ambiguous. Trimming shortened V by 1 base and J by 0 bases, and 9 bases separated the two germline ends. CDR3 size: 15 residues. Per germline, CDR1 SNHLY and CDR2 FYNNEI. The CDR3 is CASSEGAAMNTEAFF. CDR3 DNA: TGTGCCAGCAGTGAAGGGGCGGCCATGAACACTGAAGCTTTCTTT.

The chain joins TRBV5-1 to TRBJ2-7, with 12 bases aligning to TRBD2. The CDR3 sequence is 15 residues long. CDR1 and CDR2 from the germline V gene are SGHRS and YFSETQ. V lost 4 bases, J lost 5 bases, and 7 bases stayed unmatched. CDR3 amino acids: CASSTLGLAGHEQYF. CDR3 DNA: TGCGCCAGCAGCACATTAGGACTAGCGGGACACGAGCAGTACTTC.

This sequence joins TRBV5-1 and TRBJ2-1, with D tentatively TRBD2 (6 bases). The CDR3 is made up of 13 amino acids. Per the germline V gene, CDR1 is SGHRS and CDR2 is YFSETQ. V was trimmed by 0 bases and J by 8 bases, leaving 9 bases between them. The CDR3 bases are TGCGCCAGCAGCTTGGACCCGGGGGATGAGCAGTTCTTC. Its protein is CASSLDPGDEQFF.

This chain joins TRBV27 and TRBJ1-6, with D unclear. This CDR3 region has 12 residues. CDR1 MNHEY and CDR2 SMNVEV come from the germline V gene (reference sequence). V lost 1 base to trimming and J lost 13 bases, with 8 bases between them. CDR3 sequence (DNA): TGTGCCAGCAGTTTATACGAGGGCCCCCTCCACTTT. Translation: CASSLYEGPLHF.

The chain couples TRBV7-2 to TRBJ2-5; possible D gene TRBD1, 5 bases. The V gene's germline CDR1 is SGHTA and CDR2 FQGNSA. This CDR3 contains 15 residues. V lost 5 bases, J lost 3 bases, and 16 bases lay in between. The CDR3: CASSPQGPGKETQYF. CDR3 nucleotide sequence: TGTGCCAGCAGCCCCCAAGGCCCAGGGAAAGAGACCCAGTACTTC.

The V and J genes are TRBV4-1 and TRBJ1-2; 9 nucleotides line up with TRBD1. After removal of 1 base from V and 0 bases from J, the junction contained 3 bases not matched to a gene. The CDR3 is 16 amino acids. Germline loops: CDR1 MGHRA, CDR2 YSYEKL. The CDR3, as DNA: TGCGCCAGCAGCCAAGTGGGGACAGGGACTAACTATGGCTACACCTTC. Translated: CASSQVGTGTNYGYTF.

The chain links TRBV5-1 to TRBJ1-1; 9 bases map to TRBD1. Germline CDR1 and CDR2: SGHRS and YFSETQ. V lost 4 bases to trimming and J lost 4 bases; unmatched junction nucleotides: 8. The CDR3 has 15 residues. CDR3 DNA sequence: TGCGCCAGCAGCAACGGGGACAGGGTGGCCACTGAAGCTTTCTTT. It specifies CASSNGDRVATEAFF.

The V call is TRBV29-1, the J call TRBJ2-7; 8 bases match TRBD1. The CDR3 length is 11 residues. V lost 7 bases, J lost 6 bases, and 5 bases stayed unmatched. The V gene's germline CDR1 is SQVTM and CDR2 ANQGSEA. The CDR3 region has the DNA TGCAGCGCGGACAGGGCGGGCGAGCAGTACTTC. It encodes CSADRAGEQYF.

Only one count was recorded for this clone. The rearrangement uses TRBV6-2 or TRBV6-3 and TRBJ2-3; 7 bases map to TRBD2. The germline gives CDR1 MNHEY, CDR2 SVGEGT. The CDR3 runs 16 residues. The V gene end was trimmed by 0 bases and the J gene end by 2 bases; junction bases not matched to a gene: 5. The CDR3 DNA is TGTGCCAGCAGTTACTCGAGGGAGGGCCCCACAGATACGCAGTATTTT. The encoded protein is CASSYSREGPTDTQYF.

The CDR3 sequence is CASSPTGHKTGFNQPQHF. The CDR3 DNA reads as TGTGCCAGCAGTCCAACGGGACATAAAACGGGGTTTAATCAGCCCCAGCATTTT. This chain links TRBV6-2 or TRBV6-3 with TRBJ1-5; a weak D match, TRBD1 (6 bases). CDR3 length equals 18 residues. Germline V gene sequence: CDR1 MNHEY, CDR2 SVGEGT. V was trimmed by 5 bases and J by 4 bases, leaving 24 bases between them.

The rearrangement links TRBV27 to TRBJ2-3; D possibly uses TRBD1 or TRBD2 (5 bases each). CDR1 is MNHEY, CDR2 SMNVEV, per germline (reference sequence). The CDR3 runs 14 residues. The V gene lost 6 bases and the J gene lost 2 bases, with 12 bases spanning the gap. The chain's CDR3 is CASREGTTTDTQYF. The CDR3 DNA is TGTGCCAGCAGAGAAGGGACCACCACAGATACGCAGTATTTT.

The V gene is TRBV7-8, the J gene TRBJ1-3, with TRBD1 as a possible D gene (5 bases). V was cut by 5 bases and J by 4 bases, with 15 bases left in between. This CDR3 region has 15 residues. Per the germline V gene, CDR1 is SGHVS and CDR2 is FQNEAQ. This CDR3 is CASSLNRGRGNTIYF. As DNA, the CDR3 is TGTGCCAGCAGCCTAAATCGGGGACGCGGAAACACCATATATTTT.

CDR3 coding DNA: TGTGCCAGCAGGGGACAGACCCAAAGGGGGGAGCTGTTTTTT. Encoded protein: CASRGQTQRGELFF. The chain links TRBV6-5 to TRBJ2-2, with TRBD1 matching 7 bases. Germline trimming cut 6 bases from V and 8 bases from J; bases unmatched to any gene: 9. Germline V gene lookup returns CDR1 MNHEY and CDR2 SVGAGI. The CDR3 is made up of 14 amino acids.

The J gene is TRBJ1-2, the V gene TRBV28, with 7 bases lining up with TRBD1. The V gene's germline CDR1 is MDHEN and CDR2 SYDVKM. Losses at the gene ends were 7 bases for V and 4 bases for J; bases not matched to a gene: 12. This CDR3 comprises 15 residues. The CDR3 protein is CASTDRTGPAYGYTF. The CDR3 nucleotides are TGTGCCAGCACCGACCGGACAGGACCGGCCTATGGCTACACCTTC.

The CDR3 nucleotides read TGCGCCAGCACCGACAGGAGCGATCAGCCCCAGCATTTT. Amino acids: CASTDRSDQPQHF. V gene TRBV10-2 combines with J gene TRBJ1-5, with D perhaps TRBD1 (6 bases). CDR1 and CDR2 from the germline V gene are WSHSY and SAAADI. Trimming pared 7 bases from V and 5 bases from J, leaving 12 bases between. This CDR3 has 13 amino acids.

The rearrangement links TRBV25-1 to TRBJ1-3; D uncertain. Trimming took 4 bases from V and 8 from J, leaving 12 bases between them. The CDR3 has 13 amino acids. Germline-derived CDR1 and CDR2 are MGHDK and SYGVNS. CDR3 residues: CASSGSRADTIYF. For the CDR3, the DNA is TGTGCCAGCAGTGGCTCACGAGCGGACACCATATATTTT.

The chain carries TRBV7-3 and TRBJ2-5; no firm D call. Germline V lookup: CDR1 SGHTA, CDR2 FQGTGA. The CDR3 covers 15 residues. V shed 0 bases and J shed 5 bases, with 13 bases lying between them. CDR3 nucleotide sequence: TGTGCCAGCAGCTTAACGTGGGCAGTTGGGGAGACCCAGTACTTC. This codes for CASSLTWAVGETQYF.

The chain has TRBV7-3 and TRBJ1-1; the D gene is possibly TRBD1 (5 bases). Germline CDR1 SGHTA, CDR2 FQGTGA. This CDR3 is 15 amino acids long. Between the trimmed V and J ends, which lost 3 bases and 2 bases, there was a span of 13 bases. The CDR3 sequence: CASSFLSGHNTEAFF. The CDR3 nucleotides read TGTGCCAGCAGCTTTTTGTCAGGGCATAACACTGAAGCTTTCTTT.

CDR3 protein: CASSEDGRVNTGELFF. The CDR3 bases are TGTGCCAGCAGTGAAGACGGCAGGGTTAACACCGGGGAGCTGTTTTTT. The chain uses TRBV6-1 and TRBJ2-2, with D possibly being TRBD1 (5 bases). Germline V gene data show CDR1 as MNHNS and CDR2 as SASEGT. This CDR3 contains 16 residues. V shed 1 base and J shed 2 bases, with 11 bases lying between them.

The chain recombines TRBV28 with TRBJ1-6; 8 bases agree with TRBD1. CDR1 MDHEN and CDR2 SYDVKM come from the germline V gene. Trimming at V came to 5 bases and at J to 6 bases, leaving 6 bases not matched to a gene. CDR3 length: 15 residues. DNA for the CDR3: TGTGCCAGCAGTCAGTTTACAGGGGGTAATTCACCCCTCCACTTT. Encoded protein: CASSQFTGGNSPLHF.

The gene calls are TRBV5-1 and TRBJ2-5, with 8 bases matching TRBD1. The CDR3 length is 14 residues. Trimming cost V 4 bases and J 5 bases; bases outside gene matches: 7. From germline, CDR1 is SGHRS and CDR2 YFSETQ. This chain's CDR3 is CASSTAGGQETQYF. The CDR3 DNA sequence: TGCGCCAGCAGCACGGCAGGGGGCCAGGAGACCCAGTACTTC.